One sample yielded the 19 T cell receptor beta chains listed below, sequenced in a study of human T cells and chemical hapten exposure. Time point noted: patch test 2, 6 weeks after DPC sensitization. Treatment: therapeutic diphenylcyclopropenone sensitization with weekly scalp DPC. Via MiXCR, TCRdb re-called the RACE reads, giving one row per CDR3 protein. The sample holds some 80,000 distinct CDR3 sequences, 10% seen once. The sample in question was whole blood, obtained in connection with sensitization to the hapten diphenylcyclopropenone (DPC). The receptors were gathered from a woman aged 30 to 39 with alopecia areata. Some clones in this sample may be carry-over from other donors' samples.

This clonotype was observed many times. The rearrangement joins TRBV7-9 to TRBJ1-1; possible D gene TRBD1, 5 bases. CDR1 is SEHNR, CDR2 FQNEAQ, per germline (reference sequence). The CDR3 runs to 15 residues. The V end lost 1 base, the J end lost 6 bases, and 15 bases lay between the germline ends. The CDR3 bases are TGTGCCAGCAGCTTAGGGGGGACGGCAATCGCTGAAGCTTTCTTT. It yields the protein CASSLGGTAIAEAFF.

This clonotype was detected ten times or more. This rearrangement joins TRBV6-2 or TRBV6-3 to TRBJ2-1; perhaps TRBD1 as D (5 bases). The CDR3 covers 12 residues. CDR1 is MNHEY and CDR2 is SVGEGT in the germline V gene. Trimming took 4 bases from V and 5 from J, leaving 6 bases between them. For the CDR3, the DNA is TGTGCCAGCAGTTGGACACACAATGAGCAGTTCTTC. Its protein product is CASSWTHNEQFF.

This clonotype has a count of ten or more. The gene calls are TRBV7-8 and TRBJ1-5, with D hard to call. Germline V gene sequence: CDR1 SGHVS, CDR2 FQNEAQ. Trimming shortened V by 4 bases and J by 3 bases, and 16 bases separated the two germline ends. CDR3 length: 16 residues. Here the CDR3 reads CASSSEVDPLNQPQHF. For the CDR3, the DNA is TGTGCCAGCAGCTCGGAGGTAGATCCTCTCAATCAGCCCCAGCATTTT.

The chain is built from TRBV18 and TRBJ2-5, with TRBD2 identical over 13 bases. Germline V lookup: CDR1 KGHSH, CDR2 LQKENI. The CDR3 sequence is 16 residues long. The ends lost 1 base at V and 2 bases at J; junction bases unmatched: 1. The CDR3 loop is CASSPRTSGGQETQYF. The CDR3 region has the DNA TGTGCCAGCTCACCACGGACTAGCGGGGGTCAAGAGACCCAGTACTTC.

This clonotype was counted many times. This chain links TRBV11-2 with TRBJ1-2; 7 bases map to TRBD1. Per the germline V gene, CDR1 is SGHAT and CDR2 is FQNNGV. The J segment lost 4 bases and the V segment lost 2 bases, leaving 1 base of the junction unmatched. CDR3 length: 13 amino acids. CDR3 sequence (DNA): TGTGCCAGCAGCTTAAACAGGGGCTATGGCTACACCTTC. Amino acids: CASSLNRGYGYTF.

This clonotype has at least ten counts. This rearrangement joins TRBV3-1 to TRBJ1-6; TRBD1 matches 9 bases. The junction had 4 bases not matched to a gene; V was cut back by 0 bases and J by 4 bases. In germline, CDR1 is LGHDT, CDR2 YNNKEL (reference sequence). This CDR3 contains 17 residues. CDR3 nucleotide sequence: TGTGCCAGCAGCCAAGATGGACAGGGGCTTTATAATTCACCCCTCCACTTT. Its translation is CASSQDGQGLYNSPLHF.

This clonotype was observed many times. The genes are TRBV7-2 and TRBJ2-1; 11 bases line up with TRBD2. Germline V lookup: CDR1 SGHTA, CDR2 FQGNSA. J gave up 7 bases and V 5 bases, and 10 bases lay outside the gene matches. The CDR3 is 16 residues long. The CDR3 here is CASSLPLLAGENEQFF. The CDR3 nucleotides are TGTGCCAGCAGCCTGCCCCTACTAGCGGGAGAAAATGAGCAGTTCTTC. Looking up the rest from reference TRBV7-2 and TRBJ2-1 gives the full variable domain: GAGVSQSPSNKVTEKGKDVELRCDPISGHTALYWYRQSLGQGLEFLIYFQGNSAPDKSGLPSDRFSAERTGGSVSTLTIQRTQQEDSAVYLCASSLPLLAGENEQFFGPGTRLTVL.

This chain's CDR3 is CASSAGPQSYEQYF. CDR3 DNA sequence: TGTGCCAGCAGCGCTGGGCCCCAATCCTACGAGCAGTACTTC. The rearrangement links TRBV9 to TRBJ2-7; D not resolved. Germline V lookup: CDR1 SGDLS, CDR2 YYNGEE. There are 14 residues in the CDR3. Trimming left V 3 bases short and J 1 base short, with 11 bases between.

This clonotype turned up a few times. The chain couples TRBV19 to TRBJ2-1, with TRBD1 matching over 9 bases. V shed 8 bases, J shed 7 bases, and the junction held 15 bases outside the gene matches. Germline lookup yields CDR1 LNHDA and CDR2 SQIVND (reference sequence). CDR3 length equals 16 residues. The CDR3 bases are TGTGCCAGTGAAACCCAACAGGGGGCAGGTTTAAATGAGCAGTTCTTC. Amino acid sequence: CASETQQGAGLNEQFF.

In this sample, this clonotype turned up many times. The chain has TRBV10-3 and TRBJ2-1, with D unclear. The V and J ends lost 7 bases and 5 bases respectively, with 9 bases between them. Germline V gene data show CDR1 as ENHRY and CDR2 as SYGVKD. The CDR3 contains 12 residues. The DNA for the CDR3 is TGTGCCATCAAGTTCCAGGACAATGAGCAGTTCTTC. Translated, it gives CAIKFQDNEQFF.

A few counts support this clonotype. This sequence joins TRBV29-1 and TRBJ2-7; 7 nucleotides line up with TRBD1. This CDR3 has 11 residues. Germline V CDR1 and CDR2: SQVTM, ANQGSEA. The V gene end was trimmed by 7 bases and the J gene end by 6 bases; junction bases not matched to a gene: 6. In DNA, the CDR3 is TGCAGCGCTACAGGGGTGGGCGAGCAGTACTTC. The encoded protein is CSATGVGEQYF.

The chain has TRBV7-2 and TRBJ2-7; perhaps TRBD1 as D (5 bases). The CDR3 extends over 15 amino acids. Germline V lookup: CDR1 SGHTA, CDR2 FQGNSA. Trimming removed 3 bases at V and 0 bases at J, with 12 bases between. CDR3 DNA: TGTGCCAGCAGCTTGGGCAGGGCTAGCTCCTACGAGCAGTACTTC. It yields the protein CASSLGRASSYEQYF. The whole variable domain, filled in from reference TRBV7-2 and TRBJ2-7, reads GAGVSQSPSNKVTEKGKDVELRCDPISGHTALYWYRQSLGQGLEFLIYFQGNSAPDKSGLPSDRFSAERTGGSVSTLTIQRTQQEDSAVYLCASSLGRASSYEQYFGPGTRLTVT.

The sample holds a few counts of this clonotype. The V and J genes are TRBV7-8 and TRBJ1-1, with TRBD1 matching 7 bases. The CDR3 length is 16 residues. The germline V gene encodes CDR1 SGHVS and CDR2 FQNEAQ. V lost 0 bases and J lost 4; bases outside the gene matches: 8. CDR3 in amino acids: CASSLAGLTGSTEAFF. The CDR3 region has the DNA TGTGCCAGCAGCTTAGCTGGGTTGACAGGGTCCACTGAAGCTTTCTTT.

This clonotype appeared many times. The CDR3: CSARDGAHQHTF. In DNA, the CDR3 is TGCAGTGCTAGAGATGGCGCCCACCAGCACACCTTC. The V and J genes are TRBV20-1 and TRBJ1-2, with D unclear. Per the germline V gene, CDR1 is DFQATT and CDR2 is SNEGSKA (reference sequence). This CDR3 spans 12 amino acids. V lost 0 bases and J 12 bases, leaving 14 bases between the germline ends.

This clonotype was seen ten or more times. The V gene is TRBV7-2, the J gene TRBJ1-1; D not resolved. The CDR3 contains 12 residues. The V gene lost 0 bases and the J gene lost 7 bases, with 6 bases spanning the gap. CDR1 is SGHTA, CDR2 FQGNSA, per germline. The DNA of the CDR3 is TGTGCCAGCAGCTTAGCGAGCTTTGAAGCTTTCTTT. Its translation is CASSLASFEAFF.

The sample holds many counts of this clonotype. This chain joins TRBV20-1 and TRBJ2-3; D is perhaps TRBD1 or TRBD2 (6 bases each). The CDR3 loop spans 15 amino acids. The V gene's germline CDR1 is DFQATT and CDR2 SNEGSKA (reference sequence). The V end lost 3 bases, the J end lost 2 bases, and 15 bases lay between the germline ends. The CDR3 DNA follows: TGCAGTGCTAGTAACCGGCGGGACAACACAGATACGCAGTATTTT. Its protein product is CSASNRRDNTDTQYF.

The rearrangement uses TRBV27 and TRBJ1-1; TRBD1 agrees at 8 bases. The CDR3 is 14 residues long. J lost 8 bases, V lost 3 bases, and 8 bases had no gene match. Germline V gene data show CDR1 as MNHEY and CDR2 as SMNVEV (reference sequence). The CDR3 nucleotides read TGTGCCAGCAGTTTTCAAGGACAGGGACGAGAAGCTTTCTTT. This translates into CASSFQGQGREAFF.

The sample holds a few counts of this clonotype. The V call is TRBV7-9, the J call TRBJ2-7; TRBD2 might be the D (5 bases). The germline V gene encodes CDR1 SEHNR and CDR2 FQNEAQ (reference sequence). V lost 3 bases and J lost 5, with 8 bases in between. This CDR3 spans 12 amino acids. The CDR3 DNA follows: TGTGCCAGCAGCTTGATCGGGGACGAGCAGTACTTC. It codes for CASSLIGDEQYF.

This clonotype came up many times. The J gene is TRBJ1-5, the V gene TRBV28; 7 bases match TRBD1. The CDR3 covers 16 residues. Trimming removed 7 bases from V and 2 bases from J; junction bases left unmatched: 11. Germline V gives CDR1 MDHEN, CDR2 SYDVKM. As DNA, the CDR3 is TGTGCCAGCATCCCGGCCAGGGGGAAGGGCAATCAGCCCCAGCATTTT. This sequence encodes CASIPARGKGNQPQHF.